This T cell receptor beta chain was captured in a study of shared clonotypes between healthy human individuals. Study details: Plates per donor: three CD4 naive, three CD4 memory, two CD8 naive, one CD8 memory. General observations from the study: The sole specimen, blood, was sampled, and tissue repertoires likely differ.

Details on this clone: As yet, its antigen is unknown.

CD45RO negativity and positive selection for CCR7 defined naive CD8 cells, a population that excluded terminally differentiated effector memory CD45RA+ cells. Per germline, CDR1 LNHDA and CDR2 SQIVND (reference sequence). The CDR3 extends over 17 amino acids. V lost 5 bases, J lost 4 bases, and 23 bases lay in between. Once extracted for a subset, genomic DNA was divided evenly among several immunoSEQ plates. Measured with immunoSEQ multiplex PCR; TCRdb has only the in-frame clones, and not every one. The data show around 2,000,000 clones, 85% to 95% seen once. The specimen was naive CD8+ T cells sorted from blood. The chain links TRBV19 to TRBJ1-2, with a tentative D call TRBD1 (5 bases). The TCR sequence derives from a man aged 18 to 29 in good health. CDR3 amino acids: CASSLRDATTQGYGYTF. The CDR3 DNA reads TGTGCCAGTAGTCTCCGGGACGCAACGACTCAGGGCTATGGCTACACCTTC.